Listed below are T cell receptor beta chains from one sample, sequenced in a study of cytomegalovirus exposure and HLA in healthy donors. The data were produced by immunoSEQ multiplex PCR, yet TCRdb's version contains in-frame clones alone and is incomplete. The sample is made up of 200,000 to 250,000 clones, and the top ten hold approximately 1% of it. The specimen was PBMCs. The receptor source for this set is a woman aged 25 to 39 in good health and CMV-seropositive. Each CDR3 is given with its conserved first and last residue. D genes are given only for firm matches.

j_call d_call v_call cdr3_aa cdr3_nt
TRBJ1-1 . TRBV2 CASSSQQGAMNTEAFF TGTGCCAGCAGTTCCCAACAGGGAGCCATGAACACTGAAGCTTTCTTT
TRBJ1-1 . TRBV25-1 CASSLRNTEAFF TGTGCCAGCAGTCTGAGGAACACTGAAGCTTTCTTT
TRBJ2-5 . TRBV4-3 CASSLTSQETQYF TGCGCCAGCAGTCTTACGAGCCAAGAGACCCAGTACTTC
TRBJ1-6 . TRBV4-3 CASSQNLGSPLHF TGCGCCAGCAGCCAAAATCTCGGTTCACCCCTCCACTTT
TRBJ1-5 . TRBV28 CASSSELSNQPQHF TGTGCCAGCAGTTCCGAACTTAGCAATCAGCCCCAGCATTTT
TRBJ2-3 TRBD2 TRBV5-4 CASSLRLAGTDTQYF TGTGCCAGCAGCTTGAGACTAGCGGGGACAGATACGCAGTATTTT
TRBJ2-2 TRBD1 TRBV5-8 CASSGGQGRGDRELFF TGTGCCAGCAGCGGGGGACAGGGGCGTGGAGACAGGGAGCTGTTTTTT
TRBJ2-4 TRBD1 TRBV19 CASRQGALAKNIQYF TGTGCCAGTAGACAGGGGGCCTTAGCCAAAAACATTCAGTACTTC
TRBJ2-2 TRBD2 TRBV7-8 CASSLGVAGGTGELFF TGTGCCAGCAGCTTAGGGGTAGCGGGGGGCACCGGGGAGCTGTTTTTT
TRBJ2-3 . TRBV14 CASSSLVGRDTQYF TGTGCCAGCAGCAGCCTCGTGGGGCGGGATACGCAGTATTTT
TRBJ1-2 . TRBV19 CASSRDLDYGYTF TGTGCCAGTAGCCGGGACTTAGACTATGGCTACACCTTC
TRBJ1-1 TRBD1 TRBV2 CASNQDRGMNTEAFF TGTGCCAGCAATCAGGACAGGGGGATGAACACTGAAGCTTTCTTT
TRBJ2-7 . TRBV27 CASSLSGAYSYEQYF TGTGCCAGCAGTTTATCGGGGGCATACTCCTACGAGCAGTACTTC
TRBJ2-7 . TRBV6-5 CASGSYEQYF TGTGCCAGCGGGAGCTACGAGCAGTACTTC
TRBJ2-7 . TRBV14 CASSLGGLYEQYF TGTGCCAGCAGCCTTGGGGGACTCTACGAGCAGTACTTC
TRBJ1-3 TRBD1 TRBV19 CASTLTGDGLSGNTIYF TGTGCCAGTACCCTAACAGGGGACGGACTGAGTGGAAACACCATATATTTT
TRBJ1-1 TRBD1 TRBV11-2 CATLDRIKTEAFF TGTGCCACCCTGGACAGGATTAAAACTGAAGCTTTCTTT
TRBJ2-7 TRBD2 TRBV10-2 CASSFGGSSYEQYF TGCGCCAGCAGTTTCGGGGGGAGCTCCTACGAGCAGTACTTC
TRBJ1-5 . TRBV6-5 CASRADRLSQPQHF TGTGCCAGCAGAGCCGATCGGTTGAGTCAGCCCCAGCATTTT
TRBJ1-1 . TRBV6-1 CASSFQGLGAFF TGTGCCAGCAGCTTCCAGGGGCTTGGGGCTTTCTTT
TRBJ2-5 TRBD1 TRBV10-1 CASRHRGRQETQYF TGCGCCAGCAGACACAGGGGGAGACAAGAGACCCAGTACTTC
TRBJ2-6 TRBD2 TRBV4-3 CASSQDVLAGVAGANVLTF TGCGCCAGCAGCCAAGATGTCCTAGCGGGAGTGGCTGGGGCCAACGTCCTGACTTTC
TRBJ2-7 TRBD1 TRBV6-5 CASRRQGVHEQYF TGTGCCAGCAGGAGACAGGGCGTCCACGAGCAGTACTTC
TRBJ2-1 . TRBV6-1 CASSEVFLQFF TGTGCCAGCAGTGAAGTCTTCCTCCAGTTCTTC
TRBJ2-7 . TRBV4-1 CASSHLPNDGQIKSSYEQYF TGCGCCAGCAGCCACCTACCTAACGATGGACAGATTAAGAGCTCCTACGAGCAGTACTTC
TRBJ2-2 TRBD1 TRBV25-1 CATRGDRGTNTGELFF TGTGCCACCAGAGGGGACAGGGGCACGAACACCGGGGAGCTGTTTTTT
TRBJ2-1 TRBD2 TRBV29-1 CSVEGGDGYNEQFF TGCAGCGTTGAGGGGGGGGACGGTTACAATGAGCAGTTCTTC
TRBJ2-7 TRBD2 TRBV11-2 CASSPGLAYEQYF TGTGCCAGCAGCCCTGGACTAGCCTACGAGCAGTACTTC
TRBJ1-2 TRBD1 TRBV19 CASSIDLGTGLGYTF TGTGCCAGTAGTATAGATCTTGGGACAGGGTTGGGCTACACCTTC
TRBJ2-2 . TRBV19 CASSIAGNTGELFF TGTGCCAGTAGTATCGCCGGGAACACCGGGGAGCTGTTTTTT
TRBJ2-7 . TRBV7-9 CASSLSEGVRRYEQYF TGTGCCAGCAGCCTCAGTGAAGGAGTCCGAAGATACGAGCAGTACTTC
TRBJ1-6 . TRBV10-1 CASSESTFGNSPLHF TGCGCCAGCAGTGAGTCGACTTTTGGTAATTCACCCCTCCACTTT
TRBJ2-7 . TRBV5-1 CASSLRRGEDAQYF TGCGCCAGCAGCTTGAGGAGGGGAGAGGACGCGCAGTACTTC
TRBJ2-7 TRBD1 TRBV7-2 CASSLGQGRYEQYF TGTGCCAGCAGCCTGGGACAGGGGCGGTACGAGCAGTACTTC
TRBJ1-1 . TRBV6-5 CASSLGPRMNTEAFF TGTGCCAGCAGTCTAGGTCCGAGGATGAACACTGAAGCTTTCTTT
TRBJ2-3 . TRBV11-2 CASSPSTDTQYF TGTGCCAGCAGCCCTAGCACAGATACGCAGTATTTT
TRBJ1-4 TRBD1 TRBV7-2 CASSGQAAGYEKLFF TGTGCCAGCAGCGGACAGGCCGCGGGCTATGAAAAACTGTTTTTT
TRBJ2-1 TRBD2 TRBV30 CAWRTGLAGRNEQFF TGTGCCTGGAGGACGGGACTAGCGGGACGGAATGAGCAGTTCTTC
TRBJ1-6 TRBD1 TRBV19 CASKDRVGSPLHF TGTGCCAGTAAGGACAGGGTTGGATCACCCCTCCACTTT
TRBJ2-3 . TRBV7-2 CASSSGPAITDTQYF TGTGCCAGCAGCTCAGGCCCCGCTATCACAGATACGCAGTATTTT
TRBJ2-3 . TRBV9 CASGPSGDTQYF TGTGCCAGCGGACCCAGCGGAGATACGCAGTATTTT
TRBJ1-2 . TRBV19 CASSIIQGSYGYTF TGTGCCAGTAGTATCATTCAGGGAAGCTATGGCTACACCTTC
TRBJ2-7 TRBD1 TRBV13 CASSFGDREIHEQYF TGTGCCAGCAGCTTCGGGGACAGGGAAATTCACGAGCAGTACTTC
TRBJ1-2 . TRBV28 CASSLFSLGGMYGYTF TGTGCCAGCAGTTTATTCAGTCTAGGGGGAATGTATGGCTACACCTTC
TRBJ1-5 . TRBV5-5 CASSLGGGNSNQPQHF TGTGCCAGCAGCTTGGGGGGGGGCAATAGCAATCAGCCCCAGCATTTT
TRBJ2-7 . TRBV5-1 CASSLDTFGGYEQYF TGCGCCAGCAGCCTGGACACCTTCGGGGGATACGAGCAGTACTTC
TRBJ1-2 TRBD1 TRBV28 CASSLWTGLANYGYTF TGTGCCAGCAGTTTATGGACAGGGCTAGCTAACTATGGCTACACCTTC
TRBJ2-7 TRBD2 TRBV2 CASTGVGGRSYEQYF TGTGCCAGCACCGGAGTCGGCGGGAGATCCTACGAGCAGTACTTC
TRBJ2-7 TRBD2 TRBV11-3 CASSLSGGRYEQYF TGTGCCAGCAGTTTAAGCGGGGGGCGTTACGAGCAGTACTTC
TRBJ2-5 . TRBV20-1 CSARLQETQYF TGCAGTGCTAGACTTCAAGAGACCCAGTACTTC